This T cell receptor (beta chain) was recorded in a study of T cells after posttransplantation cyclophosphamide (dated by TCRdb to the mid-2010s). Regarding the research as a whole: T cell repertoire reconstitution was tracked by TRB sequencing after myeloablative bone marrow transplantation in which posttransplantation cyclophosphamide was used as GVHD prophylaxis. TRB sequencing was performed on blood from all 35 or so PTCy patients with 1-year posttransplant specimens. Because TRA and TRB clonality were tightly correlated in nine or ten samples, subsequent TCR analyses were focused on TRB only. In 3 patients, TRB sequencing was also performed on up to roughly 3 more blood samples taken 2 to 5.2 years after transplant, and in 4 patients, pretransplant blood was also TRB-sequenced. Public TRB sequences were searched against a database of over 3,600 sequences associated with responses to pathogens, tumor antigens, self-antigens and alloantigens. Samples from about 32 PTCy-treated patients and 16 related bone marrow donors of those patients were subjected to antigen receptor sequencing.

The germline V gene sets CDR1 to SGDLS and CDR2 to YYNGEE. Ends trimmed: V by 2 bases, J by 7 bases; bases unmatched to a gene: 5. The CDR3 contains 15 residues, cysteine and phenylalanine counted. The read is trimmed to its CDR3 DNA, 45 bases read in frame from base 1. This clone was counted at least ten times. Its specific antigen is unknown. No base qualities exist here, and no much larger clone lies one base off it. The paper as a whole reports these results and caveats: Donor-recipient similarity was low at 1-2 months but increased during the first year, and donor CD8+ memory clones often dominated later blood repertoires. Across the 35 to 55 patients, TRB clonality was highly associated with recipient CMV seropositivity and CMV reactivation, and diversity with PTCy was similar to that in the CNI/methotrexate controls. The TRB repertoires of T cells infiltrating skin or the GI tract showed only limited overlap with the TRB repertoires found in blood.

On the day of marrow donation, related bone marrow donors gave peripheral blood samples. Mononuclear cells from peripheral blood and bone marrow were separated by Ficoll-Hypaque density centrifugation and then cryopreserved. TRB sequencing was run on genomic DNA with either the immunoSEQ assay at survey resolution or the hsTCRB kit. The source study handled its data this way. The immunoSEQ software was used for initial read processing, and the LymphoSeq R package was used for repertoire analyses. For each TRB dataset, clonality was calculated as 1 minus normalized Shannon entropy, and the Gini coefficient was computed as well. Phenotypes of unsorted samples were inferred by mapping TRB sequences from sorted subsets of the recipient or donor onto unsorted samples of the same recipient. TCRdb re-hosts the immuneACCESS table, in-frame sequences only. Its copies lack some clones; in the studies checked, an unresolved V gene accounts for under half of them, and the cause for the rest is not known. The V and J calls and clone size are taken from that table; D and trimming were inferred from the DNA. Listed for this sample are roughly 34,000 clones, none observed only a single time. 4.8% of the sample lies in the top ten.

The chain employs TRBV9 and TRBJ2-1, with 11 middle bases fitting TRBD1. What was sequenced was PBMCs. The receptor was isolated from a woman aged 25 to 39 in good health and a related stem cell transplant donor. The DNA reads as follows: TGTGCCAGCAGCGTGGGACAGGGGGGAGTGAATGAGCAGTTCTTC. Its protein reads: CASSVGQGGVNEQFF.